This is a list of T cell receptor beta chains from one sample in a study of response to subunit inactivated influenza vaccine. MiXCR, applied by TCRdb to the RT-PCR reads, yields one record per CDR3 protein. The table records roughly 170,000 distinct CDR3 sequences, about 10% of them present only once. The material sequenced was non-naive T cells sorted from PBMCs, taken on the day of vaccination. The receptor source for this set is a man aged 50 to 59 who received an inactivated influenza vaccine. Both conserved end residues are part of each CDR3. D genes are given only for firm matches. Rows give clone size only sometimes, using once, few, many, or a class for an expanded clone.

TRBJ2-1,NA,TRBV7-9,many,CASSDYAHSSYNEQFF,TGTGCCAGCAGCGATTATGCACATAGCTCCTACAATGAGCAGTTCTTC
TRBJ2-7,NA,TRBV10-3,many,CAISEGNIEQYF,TGTGCCATCAGTGAGGGCAACATCGAGCAGTACTTC
TRBJ1-2,NA,TRBV7-9,few,CASSFKGEEGYTF,TGTGCCAGCAGCTTTAAAGGGGAGGAGGGCTACACCTTC
TRBJ1-6,TRBD1,TRBV5-1,NA,CASSLGDRGWHSPLHF,TGCGCCAGCAGCTTGGGGGACAGGGGGTGGCATTCACCCCTCCACTTT
TRBJ2-7,NA,TRBV4-2,many,CASSQDRTLYEQYF,TGTGCCAGCAGCCAAGATCGAACCCTCTACGAGCAGTACTTC
TRBJ2-4,TRBD2,TRBV3-1,NA,CASSQVRGVAKNIQYF,TGTGCCAGCAGCCAAGTTCGGGGGGTAGCCAAAAACATTCAGTACTTC
TRBJ2-5,NA,TRBV20-1,NA,CSAARLGGYQETQYF,TGCAGTGCTGCGAGACTAGGGGGGTACCAAGAGACCCAGTACTTC
TRBJ1-4,NA,TRBV4-3,few,CASSQVGQANEKLFF,TGCGCCAGCAGCCAAGTCGGGCAGGCCAATGAAAAACTGTTTTTT
TRBJ2-7,NA,TRBV21-1,many,CASSFTARTVSPYEQYF,TGTGCCAGCAGCTTTACGGCCAGGACAGTCAGTCCCTACGAGCAGTACTTC
TRBJ1-6,TRBD1,TRBV20-1,few,CSAAPRGPGALHF,TGCAGTGCTGCTCCCAGGGGGCCCGGGGCCCTCCACTTT
TRBJ1-2,NA,TRBV28,NA,CASSFYNEGGYTF,TGTGCCAGCAGTTTTTATAACGAGGGGGGCTACACCTTC
TRBJ1-1,NA,TRBV28,NA,CASSKGGRNTEAFF,TGTGCCAGCAGTAAGGGGGGAAGGAACACTGAAGCTTTCTTT
TRBJ2-7,TRBD1,TRBV10-3,many,CAIRSDRSLGYYEQYF,TGTGCCATCAGGTCGGACAGGAGTTTGGGTTACTACGAGCAGTACTTC
TRBJ2-7,NA,TRBV21-1,few,CASSSHRGFSYEQYF,TGTGCCAGCAGCAGCCACAGGGGCTTTTCCTACGAGCAGTACTTC
TRBJ2-1,NA,TRBV24-1,many,CATSETGRTPTYEQFF,TGTGCCACCAGTGAAACAGGGCGAACCCCTACCTATGAGCAGTTCTTC
TRBJ2-7,NA,TRBV18,few,CASSPPGLGEQYF,TGTGCCAGCTCACCTCCGGGGCTCGGTGAGCAGTACTTC
TRBJ2-7,TRBD1,TRBV6-1,NA,CASSEGTGGYEQYF,TGTGCCAGCAGTGAAGGGACAGGGGGGTACGAGCAGTACTTC
TRBJ2-1,NA,TRBV11-2,NA,CASSWTGAYNEQFF,TGTGCCAGCAGCTGGACTGGGGCCTACAATGAGCAGTTCTTC
TRBJ2-7,NA,TRBV3-1,many,CASISQGKVREQYF,TGTGCCAGCATAAGTCAGGGAAAGGTTAGGGAGCAGTACTTC
TRBJ2-3,TRBD2,TRBV5-1,NA,CASSPRGRGAQYF,TGCGCCAGCAGCCCCCGGGGGAGGGGCGCGCAGTATTTT
TRBJ2-3,NA,TRBV6-5,NA,CASSSLPRPFSTDTQYF,TGTGCCAGCAGTTCCCTCCCACGGCCTTTTAGCACAGATACGCAGTATTTT
TRBJ2-2,NA,TRBV7-9,many,CASAEGVTGELFF,TGTGCCAGCGCAGAGGGAGTGACCGGGGAGCTGTTTTTT
TRBJ2-1,NA,TRBV6-2/TRBV6-3,NA,CASSYRESNEQFF,TGTGCCAGCAGTTATCGGGAGAGCAATGAGCAGTTCTTC
TRBJ2-7,TRBD2,TRBV20-1,few,CSASSSGRTGTAHEQYF,TGCAGTGCTAGTAGTAGCGGGAGAACCGGGACTGCCCACGAGCAGTACTTC
TRBJ2-7,TRBD1,TRBV10-3,many,CAISRGQGAQEQYF,TGTGCCATCAGTCGCGGACAGGGGGCTCAAGAGCAGTACTTC
TRBJ2-7,TRBD2,TRBV6-5,NA,CASSYSRGLAGYYEQYF,TGTGCCAGCAGTTACTCCCGTGGACTAGCGGGATACTACGAGCAGTACTTC
TRBJ2-7,NA,TRBV11-2,many,CASSHTPGPYEQYF,TGTGCCAGCAGCCACACCCCAGGTCCCTACGAGCAGTACTTC
TRBJ2-1,TRBD2,TRBV12-3/TRBV12-4,many,CASSFSSGGRDEQFF,TGTGCCAGCAGTTTTTCTAGCGGGGGGCGGGATGAGCAGTTCTTC
TRBJ2-2,TRBD2,TRBV3-1,few,CASSVSGGARTGELFF,TGTGCCAGCAGCGTAAGCGGGGGCGCGCGTACCGGGGAGCTGTTTTTT
TRBJ2-3,TRBD1,TRBV19,few,CASSTGQGRDTQYF,TGTGCCAGTAGTACGGGACAGGGTCGGGATACGCAGTATTTT
TRBJ2-1,TRBD2,TRBV7-3,NA,CASSPSSAGGPFEQFF,TGTGCCAGCAGCCCCTCGTCGGCGGGAGGGCCCTTTGAGCAGTTCTTC
TRBJ1-6,NA,TRBV28,few,CASSLDYDSPLHF,TGTGCCAGCAGTTTAGATTATGATTCACCCCTCCACTTT
TRBJ2-7,NA,TRBV5-1,many,CASSAGTGVSYEQYF,TGCGCCAGCAGCGCAGGGACGGGAGTCTCCTACGAGCAGTACTTC
TRBJ2-4,NA,TRBV7-2,NA,CASSLAANRANIQYF,TGTGCCAGCAGCTTAGCGGCTAACCGGGCAAACATTCAGTACTTC
TRBJ1-1,TRBD1,TRBV19,few,CASKPTGNTEAFF,TGTGCCAGTAAGCCGACAGGGAATACTGAAGCTTTCTTT
TRBJ2-7,TRBD1,TRBV6-5,few,CASSYLSGTGLEQYF,TGTGCCAGCAGTTACCTCTCCGGGACAGGGCTCGAGCAGTACTTC
TRBJ1-2,NA,TRBV30,many,CAWSTPNYGYTF,TGTGCCTGGAGTACCCCCAACTATGGCTACACCTTC
TRBJ2-5,TRBD2,TRBV7-2,NA,CASSPTSGRAVTQYF,TGTGCCAGCAGCCCTACTAGCGGGAGGGCCGTGACCCAGTACTTC
TRBJ2-5,TRBD2,TRBV4-2,few,CASSQDIGLAGSGETQYF,TGTGCCAGCAGCCAAGATATAGGACTAGCGGGGAGTGGAGAGACCCAGTACTTC
TRBJ2-7,NA,TRBV7-2,NA,CASSLASGAEQYF,TGTGCCAGCAGCTTAGCGTCCGGGGCCGAGCAGTACTTC
TRBJ1-1,TRBD1,TRBV20-1,NA,CSARDAGQGMNTEAFF,TGCAGTGCTAGAGATGCCGGACAGGGGATGAACACTGAAGCTTTCTTT
TRBJ2-7,NA,TRBV5-1,few,CASSSGSTASSYEQYF,TGCGCCAGCAGCTCGGGTTCGACGGCGAGCTCCTACGAGCAGTACTTC
TRBJ1-2,NA,TRBV12-3/TRBV12-4,many,CASSLIWGLDRDNYGYTF,TGTGCCAGCAGTTTAATCTGGGGCTTGGACCGTGATAACTATGGCTACACCTTC
TRBJ1-4,NA,TRBV20-1,few,CSARVGQPYEKLFF,TGCAGTGCTAGAGTTGGACAGCCCTATGAAAAACTGTTTTTT
TRBJ2-6,TRBD2,TRBV20-1,many,CSAAWRAGGPGANVLTF,TGCAGTGCTGCTTGGCGGGCGGGAGGGCCTGGGGCCAACGTCCTGACTTTC
TRBJ1-1,NA,TRBV28,NA,CASSFGNVAAFF,TGTGCCAGCAGTTTCGGAAATGTCGCAGCTTTCTTT
TRBJ2-1,TRBD2,TRBV20-1,NA,CSARDVLAGTYNEQFF,TGCAGTGCTAGAGATGTGCTAGCGGGGACGTACAATGAGCAGTTCTTC
TRBJ2-3,NA,TRBV5-5,NA,CASSRGPIDSTDTQYF,TGTGCCAGCAGCCGCGGACCCATCGATAGCACAGATACGCAGTATTTT
TRBJ1-2,NA,TRBV20-1,NA,CSARDLRRADGYTF,TGCAGTGCTAGAGATCTGCGGAGGGCGGATGGCTACACCTTC
TRBJ1-4,NA,TRBV29-1,few,CSVTAGAYNEKLFF,TGCAGCGTTACTGCCGGGGCCTATAATGAAAAACTGTTTTTT
TRBJ1-5,TRBD1,TRBV10-3,many,CATQAGTGNQPQHF,TGTGCCACGCAGGCCGGGACAGGCAATCAGCCCCAGCATTTT
TRBJ2-7,NA,TRBV29-1,NA,CSVVSALYEQYF,TGCAGCGTTGTGTCGGCACTCTACGAGCAGTACTTC
TRBJ2-5,NA,TRBV27,few,CASSPLGRIETQYF,TGTGCCAGCAGTCCCCTTGGGCGGATAGAGACCCAGTACTTC
TRBJ2-4,NA,TRBV3-1,NA,CASSQEPRASRNIQYF,TGTGCCAGCAGCCAAGAGCCCAGGGCCTCACGGAACATTCAGTACTTC
TRBJ2-1,TRBD2,TRBV24-1,many,CATSDMTSGRTGEQFF,TGTGCCACCAGTGATATGACTAGCGGGAGAACGGGTGAGCAGTTCTTC
TRBJ2-3,TRBD1,TRBV18,NA,CASSPRDRPTDTQYF,TGTGCCAGCTCACCACGGGACAGGCCTACAGATACGCAGTATTTT
TRBJ2-7,TRBD1,TRBV10-3,many,CAISLRTGSSYEQYF,TGTGCCATCAGTCTTCGGACAGGGAGCTCCTACGAGCAGTACTTC
TRBJ1-6,TRBD1,TRBV20-1,NA,CSARPRGDRNSPLHF,TGCAGTGCTAGGCCGAGAGGGGACAGAAATTCACCCCTCCACTTT
TRBJ2-7,TRBD1,TRBV9,many,CASSVGQGENEQYF,TGTGCCAGCAGCGTCGGACAGGGAGAGAACGAGCAGTACTTC
TRBJ1-4,TRBD1,TRBV25-1,few,CASSTPGTGEKLFF,TGTGCCAGCAGTACCCCCGGGACAGGGGAAAAACTGTTTTTT